What follows describes a single TCR beta chain. The antigen remains undetermined. The sample comes from a study of early T cells in non-severe SARS-CoV-2 infection. The study, taken as a whole, reports: A preference for anti-spike CD8 responses marked VDJdb matching, which missed private and CD4 specificities.

Individual cDNA molecules received unique molecular identifiers during library preparation. MiXCR, run by TCRdb on the 5' RACE reads, gives a single entry per CDR3 protein. The repertoire has 70,000 to 85,000 distinct CDR3 sequences, about 12% of them found once; the top ten carry about 4.2%. Germline CDR1 KGHDR, CDR2 SFDVKD. The CDR3 consists of 13 residues. V lost 4 bases, J lost 2 bases, and 6 bases lay in between. Sequenced: whole blood. The chain combines TRBV24-1 with TRBJ2-3, with no clear D. The receptor's source is an adult who was a healthcare worker with PCR-confirmed SARS-CoV-2 infection or an uninfected control (not recorded which). The CDR3 spells CATSDTNTDTQYF. CDR3 DNA sequence: TGTGCCACCAGTGACACGAACACAGATACGCAGTATTTT.